This entry lists 25 T cell receptor beta chains sequenced from one sample in a study of blood T cell repertoires in COVID-19. Libraries were prepared by immunoSEQ multiplex PCR; TCRdb keeps only in-frame clonotypes and omits some of them. The data hold about 260,000 clones, with less than 90% observed a single time. Sample: peripheral blood. The receptors originated from a woman aged 40 to 50 who had recovered from COVID-19.

The V and J genes are TRBV19 and TRBJ1-1, with D perhaps TRBD1 (5 bases). Germline V gene lookup returns CDR1 LNHDA and CDR2 SQIVND (reference sequence). V was shortened by 3 bases and J by 3 bases, with 8 bases between the two germline ends. CDR3 length: 13 amino acids. The CDR3 region has the DNA TGTGCCAGTAGTATTCAACAGGACACTGAAGCTTTCTTT. This codes for CASSIQQDTEAFF.

V and J are TRBV28 and TRBJ1-6, with D perhaps matching TRBD1 (5 bases). Germline CDR1 MDHEN, CDR2 SYDVKM. Between the trimmed V and J ends, which lost 5 bases and 3 bases, there was a span of 14 bases. The CDR3 has 16 residues. The CDR3 nucleotides are TGTGCCAGCAGTCGAACCCGGGACTACTATAATTCACCCCTCCACTTT. It encodes CASSRTRDYYNSPLHF.

The chain uses TRBV3-1 (or the pseudogene TRBV3-2) and TRBJ2-2; no definite D call. Germline V gene lookup returns CDR1 LGHDT and CDR2 YNNKEL (reference sequence). V was shortened by 2 bases and J by 1 base, with 8 bases between the two germline ends. This CDR3 comprises 15 residues. The CDR3 DNA is TGTGCCAGCAGCCAAATGGCGGTGAACACCGGGGAGCTGTTTTTT. Its protein is CASSQMAVNTGELFF.

This sequence joins TRBV2 and TRBJ2-7; 15 bases match TRBD2. With V trimmed by 6 bases and J by 3 bases, 3 bases remained unmatched. The CDR3 covers 15 residues. Germline CDR1 and CDR2: SNHLY and FYNNEI. CDR3 region: CASSRTSGGGYEQYF. The CDR3 DNA sequence: TGTGCCAGCAGCCGGACTAGCGGGGGGGGCTACGAGCAGTACTTC.

This sequence joins TRBV2 and TRBJ1-3, with 7 positions matching TRBD1. CDR3 length: 16 residues. Germline V lookup: CDR1 SNHLY, CDR2 FYNNEI. After removal of 6 bases from V and 0 bases from J, the junction contained 8 bases not matched to a gene. In DNA, the CDR3 is TGTGCCAGCAGATTTTCGACAGGGAGCTCTGGAAACACCATATATTTT. It encodes CASRFSTGSSGNTIYF.

CDR3 region: CASNSGQHYGYTF. CDR3 nucleotides: TGTGCCAGCAACTCGGGACAGCACTATGGCTACACCTTC. This chain joins TRBV28 and TRBJ1-2, with 7 bases lining up with TRBD1. The CDR3 sequence is 13 residues long. CDR1 and CDR2 from the germline V gene are MDHEN and SYDVKM. V dropped 7 bases and J dropped 3; count of bases not matched to a gene: 5.

This clone appeared a few times. The chain has TRBV28 and TRBJ1-5, with D perhaps matching TRBD1 (6 bases). CDR1 is MDHEN and CDR2 is SYDVKM in the germline V gene. CDR3 size: 12 residues. V dropped 7 bases and J dropped 5 bases, with 9 bases sitting between them. The CDR3 here is CASNRVYQPQHF. The CDR3 DNA is TGTGCCAGCAACAGGGTTTATCAGCCCCAGCATTTT.

This clone occurred a few times. This chain connects TRBV28 to TRBJ1-6; TRBD1 might be the D (6 bases). CDR3 length: 14 residues. Trimming left V 4 bases short and J 6 bases short, with 10 bases between. CDR1 MDHEN and CDR2 SYDVKM come from the germline V gene. DNA for the CDR3: TGTGCCAGCAGTTCAGGGGACCTTAATTCACCCCTCCACTTT. It yields the protein CASSSGDLNSPLHF.

J is TRBJ1-1 and V is TRBV11-2, with D unresolved. The ends were cut back, 5 bases at V and 6 bases at J, with 7 bases in the middle. CDR1 is SGHAT, CDR2 FQNNGV, per germline. The CDR3 is 11 amino acids. This CDR3 reads CASSPSPEAFF. The CDR3 bases are TGTGCCAGCAGCCCCTCCCCTGAAGCTTTCTTT.

This clone was recorded only once. This sequence joins TRBV19 and TRBJ2-7; 8 bases line up with TRBD2. In germline, CDR1 is LNHDA, CDR2 SQIVND (reference sequence). The CDR3 is 13 residues long. J was trimmed by 2 bases and V by 6 bases; bases with no gene match: 3. The DNA for the CDR3 is TGTGCCAGTAGGGGACTAGATACCTACGAGCAGTACTTC. It specifies CASRGLDTYEQYF.

The J gene is TRBJ2-7, the V gene TRBV5-1; TRBD1 might be the D (5 bases). With 0 bases removed from V and 1 base from J, the gap between germline ends came to 8 bases. Germline values: CDR1 SGHRS, CDR2 YFSETQ. The CDR3 totals 14 residues. CDR3: CASSLGQNSYEQYF. For the CDR3, the DNA is TGCGCCAGCAGCTTGGGACAGAATTCCTACGAGCAGTACTTC.

This chain links TRBV4-1 with TRBJ2-5; TRBD1 matches 7 bases. Trimming removed 2 bases from V and 4 bases from J; junction bases left unmatched: 7. This CDR3 has 15 amino acids. Germline values: CDR1 MGHRA, CDR2 YSYEKL. The CDR3 sequence is CASSQRQGSGETQYF. Written as DNA, the CDR3 is TGCGCCAGCAGCCAAAGACAGGGTAGTGGAGAGACCCAGTACTTC.

The chain carries TRBV29-1 and TRBJ2-7; weak D call: TRBD2 (6 bases). With 2 bases removed from V and 3 bases from J, the gap between germline ends came to 8 bases. Germline CDR1 reads SQVTM; CDR2 reads ANQGSEA. The CDR3 covers 12 residues. The CDR3 DNA reads as TGCAGCGTTGAAAGGGGACTCTACGAGCAGTACTTC. Translated, it gives CSVERGLYEQYF.

The chain links TRBV5-5 to TRBJ1-6; weak D call: TRBD1 (5 bases). Trimming removed 3 bases at V and 4 bases at J, with 11 bases between. The CDR3 loop spans 15 amino acids. Looked up from germline, CDR1 is SGHKS and CDR2 is YYEKEE (reference sequence). This CDR3 is CASSSGGPYNSPLHF. The CDR3 DNA sequence: TGTGCCAGCAGCTCGGGGGGACCTTATAATTCACCCCTCCACTTT.

The chain is built from TRBV7-9 and TRBJ2-3; 8 bases are shared with TRBD1. J gave up 2 bases and V 5 bases, and 3 bases lay outside the gene matches. This CDR3 region has 14 residues. Germline V CDR1 and CDR2: SEHNR, FQNEAQ (reference sequence). In DNA, the CDR3 is TGTGCCAGCAGCACGGGACAGGCCACAGATACGCAGTATTTT. This sequence encodes CASSTGQATDTQYF.

V is TRBV28 and J is TRBJ2-3; 13 bases map to TRBD2. The V and J ends lost 6 bases and 6 bases, in that order; junction bases with no gene match: 6. This CDR3 has 15 amino acids. CDR1 is MDHEN and CDR2 is SYDVKM in the germline V gene. The CDR3 protein is CASRVLAGGHDTQYF. CDR3 bases: TGTGCCAGCAGAGTACTAGCGGGGGGGCATGATACGCAGTATTTT.

CDR3 region: CASSQTRGGSDTEAFF. The CDR3 bases are TGCGCCAGCAGCCAAACCCGAGGGGGCTCGGACACTGAAGCTTTCTTT. This chain connects TRBV4-1 to TRBJ1-1; TRBD1 agrees at 7 bases. CDR3 length: 16 amino acids. J lost 3 bases, V lost 2 bases, and 9 bases had no gene match. CDR1 is MGHRA, CDR2 YSYEKL, per germline.

This clone appeared once. DNA for the CDR3: TGTGCCAGCAGTTTATCGACTAGCGGGGGGGCGCGCAGATCTGATACGCAGTATTTT. Its protein is CASSLSTSGGARRSDTQYF. The V call is TRBV27, the J call TRBJ2-3, with 14 bases that match TRBD2. CDR3 length: 19 residues. Germline CDR1 MNHEY, CDR2 SMNVEV (reference sequence). V was pared by 0 bases and J by 6 bases, with 11 bases of the junction left unmatched.

The rearrangement uses TRBV27 and TRBJ2-1; D is unresolved. Germline CDR1 reads MNHEY; CDR2 reads SMNVEV (reference sequence). V was shortened by 4 bases and J by 5 bases, with 9 bases between the two germline ends. The CDR3 has 13 amino acids. This CDR3 reads CASSSLPDNEQFF. In DNA, the CDR3 is TGTGCCAGCAGTTCACTCCCCGACAATGAGCAGTTCTTC.

The gene calls are TRBV10-3 and TRBJ2-5, with a tentative D call TRBD1 (6 bases). V shed 5 bases and J shed 1 base, with 14 bases lying between them. Germline V gene lookup returns CDR1 ENHRY and CDR2 SYGVKD. The CDR3 is made up of 15 amino acids. The CDR3: CAISPGHGVQETQYF. In DNA, the CDR3 is TGTGCCATCAGTCCGGGACACGGTGTCCAAGAGACCCAGTACTTC.

The V and J genes are TRBV5-1 and TRBJ2-6, with 7 bases matching TRBD1. J was trimmed by 2 bases and V by 5 bases; bases with no gene match: 4. Germline values: CDR1 SGHRS, CDR2 YFSETQ. The CDR3 totals 15 residues. CDR3 loop: CASSTGVAGANVLTF. CDR3 in DNA: TGCGCCAGCAGTACAGGGGTAGCTGGGGCCAACGTCCTGACTTTC.

This chain uses TRBV10-3 with TRBJ2-7, with a tentative D call TRBD1 (6 bases). Trimming left V 6 bases short and J 0 bases short, with 12 bases between. Germline V gene data show CDR1 as ENHRY and CDR2 as SYGVKD. The CDR3 length is 14 residues. CDR3 sequence: CAIRSDRSSYEQYF. The CDR3 DNA follows: TGTGCCATCAGGTCCGACAGGAGCTCCTACGAGCAGTACTTC.

V and J are TRBV25-1 and TRBJ2-1, with 8 bases lining up with TRBD2. CDR1 and CDR2 (germline): MGHDK, SYGVNS. The trim removed 3 bases at V and 4 bases at J, leaving 5 bases unmatched. CDR3 size: 15 residues. The CDR3 reads CASSENLAGYNEQFF. Here the CDR3 DNA reads TGTGCCAGCAGTGAGAATCTAGCGGGTTACAATGAGCAGTTCTTC.

The chain couples TRBV27 to TRBJ1-6; D gene uncertain. This CDR3 is built from 13 residues. Trimming cost V 6 bases and J 3 bases, with 6 bases left between them. CDR1 MNHEY and CDR2 SMNVEV come from the germline V gene (reference sequence). CDR3 in DNA: TGTGCCAGCAGGGGAGACTATAATTCACCCCTCCACTTT. Translated, it gives CASRGDYNSPLHF.

The chain joins TRBV5-4 to TRBJ2-5; TRBD1 might be the D (5 bases). V lost 3 bases to trimming and J lost 4 bases, with 16 bases between them. Germline V CDR1 and CDR2: SGHNT, YYREEE (reference sequence). This CDR3 spans 15 amino acids. CDR3 coding DNA: TGTGCCAGCAGCTACAGGAGATTTGGGTCAGAGACCCAGTACTTC. This encodes CASSYRRFGSETQYF.